Sequencing of this T cell receptor beta chain was carried out in a study of CD8+CD57+ T cells in acquired aplastic anemia. Study summary: DNA recovered from sorted CD4+ and CD8+ cells had a mean of roughly 3 ug. Findings and caveats of the study: For CD8+ Simpson's diversity, patients and controls showed no significant difference. About 30 CD8+ CDR3 sequences occurred in both the patients and the controls.

The CDR3 is 12 residues long. V lost 4 bases to trimming and J lost 5 bases, with 11 bases between them. The germline V gene encodes CDR1 SQVTM and CDR2 ANQGSEA. Notes on this clonotype: No antigen is known for it.

Genomic DNA, serving as template, underwent TCR beta VDJ and CDR3 profiling. One entry per CDR3 protein, called by TCRdb with MiXCR from the reads. The sample includes approximately 270,000 distinct CDR3 sequences, around 60% of them seen just once. The source material was sorted CD4+, CD8+, or CD8+CD57+ T cells (not recorded which) from PBMCs. The clonotype was recovered from a human donor with severe aplastic anemia or a healthy control (not recorded which). This rearrangement joins TRBV29-1 to TRBJ1-1; D is uncertain. This chain's CDR3 is CSVVKGGTEAFF. The DNA of the CDR3 is TGCAGCGTTGTAAAGGGAGGAACTGAAGCTTTCTTT.